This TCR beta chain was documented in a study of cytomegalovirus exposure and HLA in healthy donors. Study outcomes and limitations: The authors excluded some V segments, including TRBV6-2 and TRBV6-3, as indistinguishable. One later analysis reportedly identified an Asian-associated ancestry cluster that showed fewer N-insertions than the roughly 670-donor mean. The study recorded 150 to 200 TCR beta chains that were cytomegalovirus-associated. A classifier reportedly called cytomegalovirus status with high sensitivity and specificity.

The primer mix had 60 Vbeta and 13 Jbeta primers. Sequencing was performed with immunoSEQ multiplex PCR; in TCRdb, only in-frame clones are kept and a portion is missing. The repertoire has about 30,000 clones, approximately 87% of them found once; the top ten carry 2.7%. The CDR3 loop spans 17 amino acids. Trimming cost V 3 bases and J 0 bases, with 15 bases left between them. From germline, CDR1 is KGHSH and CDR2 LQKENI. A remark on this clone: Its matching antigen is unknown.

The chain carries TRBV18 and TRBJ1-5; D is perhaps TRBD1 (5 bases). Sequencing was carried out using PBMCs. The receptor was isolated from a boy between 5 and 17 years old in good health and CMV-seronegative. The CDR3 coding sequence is TGTGCCAGCTCACCGAACCAACCAGGGAATAGCAATCAGCCCCAGCATTTT. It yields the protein CASSPNQPGNSNQPQHF.